Sequencing of this T cell receptor (beta chain) was carried out in a study of blood T cell repertoires in COVID-19. Overall study: The study drew acute and convalescent COVID-19 samples from the United States, Italy and Spain. PBMCs, B-cell-depleted T cells, or T cells were the source of the cDNA or gDNA that made up the material.

Germline assignment: CDR1 SGDLS and CDR2 YYNGEE. V lost 0 bases, J lost 0 bases, and 6 bases lay in between. The CDR3 runs 14 residues. As originally analysed: Nucleated cell counts were estimated from reference gene primer amplification. The assay was immunoSEQ multiplex PCR, and TCRdb's table has in-frame clones only and misses some. For V, J and clone size, that table is used; D and trimming come from the DNA. The sample lists under 400,000 clones, nearly 90% occurring once. The J gene is TRBJ2-5, the V gene TRBV9; D remains ambiguous. Sequenced sample: peripheral blood. This clonotype was sampled from a man younger than 35 with active or convalescent COVID-19. In nucleotides, the CDR3 is TGTGCCAGCAGCGTAGTCGACAACCAAGAGACCCAGTACTTC. Protein: CASSVVDNQETQYF.